This T cell receptor beta chain was retrieved from a study of cytomegalovirus exposure and HLA in healthy donors. Study results and caveats: Among TCR sequences, most were rare, though some public TCRs appeared in many donors.

This clone was counted a few times. Its target is not known. Germline V CDR1 and CDR2: LGHNA, YNFKEQ. The germline V and J ends were trimmed by 1 base and 0 bases, with 6 bases remaining between them. The CDR3 spans 15 residues. The PCR used 60 Vbeta and 13 Jbeta primers. Per the study methods: In a later analysis, of roughly 83 million unique beta chains, roughly 11 million appeared in at least two donors. Using immunoSEQ multiplex PCR, the repertoire was profiled, and TCRdb retains in-frame clones only, with some absent. The V and J calls and clone size come from that table; D and trimming were worked out from the DNA. The data hold 95,000 to 100,000 clones, with 85% to 90% observed a single time.

The sequence came from a man aged 30 to 39 in good health and CMV-seronegative. V gene TRBV4-2 combines with J gene TRBJ1-4, with no clear D. The sequenced sample was PBMCs. For the CDR3, the DNA is TGTGCCAGCAGCCAAGTACGGGCAACTAATGAAAAACTGTTTTTT. Amino acid sequence: CASSQVRATNEKLFF.